This TCR beta chain was identified in a study of cytomegalovirus exposure and HLA in healthy donors (dated by TCRdb to 2016 to 2017). For the study in its entirety: In an earlier analysis of some 550 of the donors, 276 Gb of sequence data and 117 million unique TCR beta sequences from 150 million to 200 million T cells were reported. In an earlier analysis of about 590 of the donors, high-throughput TCR beta sequencing was used to judge whether each TCR beta V gene segment behaved as functional or pseudogenic. Rather than using new phenotypic data, the later analysis identified candidate immune exposures from TCR beta sequences and from how often those sequences occurred across donors. The study combined high-throughput TCR immunosequencing, statistical association of individual TCRs with disease status, and machine learning to predict cytomegalovirus infection status. Among roughly 370 genotyped donors of the cohort, an average of roughly 240,000 unique TCR beta nucleotide sequences were sequenced per donor, roughly 20% of them non-productive. Approximately 300 gigabases of sequencing data and around 88 million unique TCR sequences made up an early release that covered 500 to 700 HLA-typed donors. Because of strong linkage in the cohort, roughly five DR-DQ haplotypes were treated as single units for association and clustering. Both class I and class II loci were covered by HLA typing, at four-digit resolution. Of the roughly 410 genotyped donors, approximately 81% were placed in the genetic ancestry cluster associated with self-reported Caucasian donors. A later analysis re-examined previously published TCR beta repertoires from more than 550 donors and added high-resolution HLA genotyping to investigate patterns of TCR occurrence. In a later genetic analysis, genome-wide SNP genotypes for about 55% of the roughly 700 donors were used, and that subset was treated as a discovery cohort. The aim of the study was to test whether cataloging public T cell receptors could identify signatures of past pathogen exposure. Donor age, sex, ethnicity and CMV serostatus were collected together with the repertoire data. The number of donors typed differed by locus, with roughly 629-640 for A, B, C, DRB1 and DQB1, 522 for DQA1, 600 to 610 for DPA1, and 400 to 490 for DPB1. Using immunosequencing, the study profiled T cell repertoires from about 610 subjects and related those repertoires to cytomegalovirus serostatus. In addition to the first cohort of roughly 670 subjects, a separate validation cohort of 100 to 150 different subjects was used. Every discovery cohort repertoire had been produced on one sequencing platform. Overall study results and their limits: Because counts were too low, around 17 rarely observed V segments, including chromosome 9 orphons, were left out of the earlier analysis of about 620 of the donors. The authors suggested that the approach could potentially be extended to other disease states and immunological phenotypes. In a later analysis, TCR association rates were found to vary across HLA loci, with the most associated TCRs seen for DRB1 alleles and the fewest for HLA-C alleles. At a false discovery rate of 0.05, a later analysis linked 15,000 to 20,000 TCR beta sequences to specific HLA alleles. A later analysis reported that several top co-occurrence clusters appeared linked to parvovirus B19, influenza, CMV and Epstein-Barr virus. In this cohort, only TCR beta chains were sequenced, and detectable features were limited by the absence of alpha or paired-chain data. In an earlier analysis of a few hundred of the donors, most TCR beta V segments were observed in productive rearrangements about 87% or about 30% of the time, broadly matching IMGT annotations. Linkage disequilibrium might explain the correlated functional status among segregating V segments, but an unknown experimental factor could not be ruled out. In a later genetic analysis, fewer N-insertions in productive TCRs were reported among donors in an Asian-associated ancestry cluster than the 666-donor mean. In a later analysis, HLA-associated TCR beta chains were found to be more clonally expanded and to have lower generation probabilities than equally common non-associated chains. A further reported finding was that TCR beta sequences accurately predicted the HLA-A and HLA-B alleles for most subjects in the first cohort. HLA typing was unavailable for some donors at each locus, so association tests used only the typed subset. While some public TCRs were present in many individuals, most TCR sequences turned up only very rarely across donors. When HLA alleles, especially DR and DQ, strongly co-occurred, attributing TCR associations to individual alleles was difficult. A cluster of highly shared sequence variants was judged likely to represent a technical artifact of the sequencing pipeline. In a later genetic analysis, a missense DCLRE1C variant was associated with V-gene and J-gene trimming of TCR beta chains, and the association was replicated in an independent cohort. In vitro tests confirmed that three of the cytomegalovirus-associated TCR beta chains recognize cytomegalovirus antigens. A total of 150 to 200 TCR beta chains were listed by the study as associated with cytomegalovirus. Some IMGT-functional V segments, including TRBV6-2 and TRBV6-3, could not be distinguished by the 87-base-pair reads and were therefore excluded. For the cohort, immune exposure information was limited to CMV serostatus. The presence/absence analyses assumed that sequencing depth was roughly uniform across donors, and that assumption may not be true. The classifier was reported to diagnose cytomegalovirus status with high specificity and sensitivity in both the original cohort and the validation cohort. In a later analysis, most CMV-associated TCR beta chains were found to appear HLA-restricted, with HLA associations seemingly driven largely by CMV exposure.

Receptor amplification or capture employed the immunoSEQ multiplex PCR assay. For the multiplex PCR, a mixture combining 60 forward primers for TCR Vbeta segments and 13 reverse primers for TCR Jbeta segments was used. The CDR3 region of rearranged TCR beta genes was amplified from genomic DNA by a multiplex PCR assay. On the Illumina HiSeq System, the amplified TCR beta libraries were sequenced as 87-base-pair reads. In the paper's pipeline: A later analysis tallied 80 million to 95 million unique TCR beta chains across the 666 repertoires, and around 10 million of those chains were shared by two or more donors. Raw reads were error-corrected and collapsed into unique sequences with a nearest-neighbor algorithm that merged closely related sequences to remove PCR and sequencing errors. V, D and J gene segments were assigned by aligning CDR3 sequences to IMGT reference sequences. For a sequence to be retained, a match of at least six nucleotides was required to both a V gene segment and a J gene segment. A rearrangement counted as productive if the CDR3 had no stop codons and remained in frame with V and J, and every other rearrangement counted as non-productive. CDR3 was defined according to IMGT convention as the region running from the second conserved V-encoded cysteine to the conserved J-encoded phenylalanine. Sequences without an unambiguous match to a single V gene segment were excluded from the earlier analysis of a few hundred of the donors. An earlier analysis of a few hundred of the donors called V segments functional above 56.7% productive rearrangements and segregating when the between-donor standard deviation exceeded 5%. A statistical classification framework was built for diagnosing cytomegalovirus status from the catalog of TCR beta chain sequences. V and J gene assignment, in a later analysis, came from comparing TCR nucleotide sequences with IMGT/GENE-DB human TR gene sequences. A later analysis assigned CDR3 sequences and most-parsimonious VDJ recombination scenarios with the TCRdist pipeline. In a later analysis, every TCR beta chain was defined by the combination of its CDR3 amino acid sequence and its V-gene family, and reads without a unique V-gene family were dropped. In a later analysis, nearly 600 highly shared, low-generation-probability nucleotide sequences were removed to address suspected cross-contamination and a sequencing artifact. In a later analysis, a clonal expansion index for each public chain was calculated from normalized within-repertoire ranks of inferred template counts. In a later analysis, generation probabilities were computed using a VDJ recombination model fitted to out-of-frame rearrangements, and the results were checked against IGoR. In a later analysis, TCR-TCR, TCR-HLA and TCR-CMV co-occurrence was scored with hypergeometric tests, and a repertoire-size bias correction was applied to TCR pairs. To estimate false discovery rates, a later analysis permuted the HLA or CMV assignments 20 times. A later analysis grouped co-occurring TCRs with DBSCAN, adding TCRdist sequence similarity when clustering within HLA-allele-positive subsets. Repertoires with fewer than 30,000 or more than 120,000 public chains were left out of co-occurrence clustering, as were about five repertoires with anomalous nucleotide sharing. TCRdb provides this immuneACCESS table in a form limited to in-frame rearrangements. Some clones are lacking; in checked studies, under half of them reflect an unresolved V gene, and why the rest are absent is not known. The V and J calls and the clone size are those of that table, but D and trimming were determined from the DNA. Across this sample there are about 110,000 clones, with 86% seen only once. The top ten clones comprise more than 1.5% of the sample.

This clone has just one count. Its cognate antigen has yet to be identified. No qualities accompany the bases; no much larger clone lies one base away. Clipping removes 4 bases from V and 4 bases from J, with 7 as the unmatched junction base count. CDR1 and CDR2 were assigned from the germline V gene as SGHRS and YFSETQ. Its CDR3 holds 14 amino acids, cysteine through phenylalanine. The DNA shown is the 42-base CDR3, in frame from base 1. The cohort consisted of some 670 healthy bone marrow donors. At the time of sampling, all cohort members were nominally healthy, though unrecorded immune exposures were likely present. The donor tested CMV seronegative and was one of the 352 seronegative cohort members. Every donor gave a peripheral blood sample, and the peripheral blood mononuclear cells from that sample were used for TCR beta sequencing. The Qiagen DNeasy Blood Extraction Kit was used to extract genomic DNA from the blood cell samples.

The rearranged chain carries TRBV5-1 and TRBJ1-2, with 7 bases matching TRBD1. This receptor was obtained from a man aged 35 to 55 in good health and CMV-seronegative. Sequencing was performed on PBMCs. CDR3 region: CASSGTAKSYGYTF. The nucleotide sequence reads as follows: TGCGCCAGCAGCGGGACAGCAAAGTCCTATGGCTACACCTTC.